This TCR beta chain was profiled in a study of blood T cell repertoires in COVID-19. At the level of the study: Samples taken during acute and convalescent COVID-19 were collected in the United States, Italy and Spain. T cells, B-cell-depleted T cells, or PBMCs supplied cDNA or gDNA.

The CDR3 has 15 amino acids. In germline, CDR1 is MNHEY, CDR2 SMNVEV (reference sequence). V lost 8 bases to trimming and J lost 0 bases, with 14 bases between them. One Seattle source followed patients from active infection through their disease course. Original handling: Using reference gene primer amplification, nucleated cell counts were estimated. This table comes from immunoSEQ multiplex PCR, and its TCRdb copy is limited to in-frame clones, with some not included. The V and J calls and clone size come from that table; D and trimming were worked out from the DNA. Of more than 200,000 clones listed, more than 85% were seen once; the top ten hold 5.2%.

The sequencing sample was made of peripheral blood. This receptor was identified in a woman aged 55-69 years with COVID-19, enrolled during active disease. This chain connects TRBV27 to TRBJ2-1; tentatively, D is TRBD1 (5 bases). The CDR3 spells CASVGAESSYNEQFF. As DNA, the CDR3 is TGTGCCAGCGTTGGGGCAGAGAGCTCCTACAATGAGCAGTTCTTC.